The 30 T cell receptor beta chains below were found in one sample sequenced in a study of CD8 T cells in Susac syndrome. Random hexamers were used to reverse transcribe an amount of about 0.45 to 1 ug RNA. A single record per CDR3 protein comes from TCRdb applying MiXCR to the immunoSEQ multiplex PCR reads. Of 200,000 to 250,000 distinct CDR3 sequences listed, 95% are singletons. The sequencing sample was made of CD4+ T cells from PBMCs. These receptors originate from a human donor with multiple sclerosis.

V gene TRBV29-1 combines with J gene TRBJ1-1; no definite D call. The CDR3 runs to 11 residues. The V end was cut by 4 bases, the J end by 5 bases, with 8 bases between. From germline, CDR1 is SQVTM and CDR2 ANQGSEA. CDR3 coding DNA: TGCAGCGTTGGGGTTGCGACTGAAGCTTTCTTT. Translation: CSVGVATEAFF.

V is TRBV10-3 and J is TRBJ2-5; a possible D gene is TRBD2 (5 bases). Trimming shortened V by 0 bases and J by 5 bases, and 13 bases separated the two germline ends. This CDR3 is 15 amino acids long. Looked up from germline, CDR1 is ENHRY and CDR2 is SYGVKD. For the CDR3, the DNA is TGTGCCATCAGTGAGTCCGGAGGAAGGTTTGAGACCCAGTACTTC. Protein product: CAISESGGRFETQYF.

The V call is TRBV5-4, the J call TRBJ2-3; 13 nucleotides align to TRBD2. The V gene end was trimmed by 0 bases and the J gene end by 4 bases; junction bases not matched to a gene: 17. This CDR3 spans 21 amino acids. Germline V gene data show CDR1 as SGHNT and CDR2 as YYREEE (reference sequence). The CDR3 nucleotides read TGTGCCAGCAGCTTGGATTTCCCCCGTATACTAGCGGGGGGGGATCCAGATACGCAGTATTTT. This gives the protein CASSLDFPRILAGGDPDTQYF.

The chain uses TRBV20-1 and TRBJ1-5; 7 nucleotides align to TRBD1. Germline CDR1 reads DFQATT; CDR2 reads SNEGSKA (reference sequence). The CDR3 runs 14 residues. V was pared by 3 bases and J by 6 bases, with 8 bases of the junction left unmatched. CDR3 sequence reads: CSASEGALGQPQHF. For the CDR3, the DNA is TGCAGTGCTAGCGAGGGGGCGCTCGGTCAGCCCCAGCATTTT.

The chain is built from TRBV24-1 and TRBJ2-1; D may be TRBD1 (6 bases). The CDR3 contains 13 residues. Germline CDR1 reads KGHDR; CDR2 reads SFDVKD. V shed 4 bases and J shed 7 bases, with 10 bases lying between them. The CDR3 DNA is TGTGCCACCAGTGAGCCGGACAGAAATGAGCAGTTCTTC. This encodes CATSEPDRNEQFF.

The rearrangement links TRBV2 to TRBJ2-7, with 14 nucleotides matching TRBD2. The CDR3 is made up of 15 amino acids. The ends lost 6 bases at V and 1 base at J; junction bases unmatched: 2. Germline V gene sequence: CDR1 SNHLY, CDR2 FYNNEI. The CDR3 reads CASRGLAGVSYEQYV. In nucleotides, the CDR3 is TGTGCCAGCAGGGGACTAGCGGGGGTGTCCTACGAGCAGTACGTC.

The CDR3 region is CSVEIRVSQYF. Here the CDR3 DNA reads TGCAGCGTTGAAATTAGGGTCTCCCAGTACTTC. The J gene is TRBJ2-5, the V gene TRBV29-1, with no clear D. V gave up 2 bases and J gave up 9 bases, with 10 bases separating them. This CDR3 is built from 11 residues. CDR1 is SQVTM, CDR2 ANQGSEA, per germline.

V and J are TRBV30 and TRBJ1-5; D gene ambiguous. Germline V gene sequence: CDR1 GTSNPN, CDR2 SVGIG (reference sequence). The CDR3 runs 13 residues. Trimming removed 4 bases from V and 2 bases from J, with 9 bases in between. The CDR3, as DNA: TGTGCCTGGAACCGACCCGGCAATCAGCCCCAGCATTTT. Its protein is CAWNRPGNQPQHF.

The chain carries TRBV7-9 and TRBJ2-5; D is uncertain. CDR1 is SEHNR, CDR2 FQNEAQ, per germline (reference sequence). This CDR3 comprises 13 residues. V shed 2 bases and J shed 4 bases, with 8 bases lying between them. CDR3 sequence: CASSLFLTETQYF. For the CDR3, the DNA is TGTGCCAGCAGCTTATTTCTCACAGAGACCCAGTACTTC.

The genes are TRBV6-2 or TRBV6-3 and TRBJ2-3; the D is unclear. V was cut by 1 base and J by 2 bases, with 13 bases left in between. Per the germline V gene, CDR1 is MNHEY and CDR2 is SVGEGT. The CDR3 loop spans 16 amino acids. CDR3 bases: TGTGCCAGCAGTTACTTGACATCTACCTACACAGATACGCAGTATTTT. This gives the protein CASSYLTSTYTDTQYF.

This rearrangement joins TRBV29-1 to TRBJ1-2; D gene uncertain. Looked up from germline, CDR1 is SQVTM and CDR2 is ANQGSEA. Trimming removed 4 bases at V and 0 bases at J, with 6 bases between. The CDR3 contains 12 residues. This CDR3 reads CSVAQANYGYTF. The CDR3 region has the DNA TGCAGCGTTGCCCAGGCTAACTATGGCTACACCTTC.

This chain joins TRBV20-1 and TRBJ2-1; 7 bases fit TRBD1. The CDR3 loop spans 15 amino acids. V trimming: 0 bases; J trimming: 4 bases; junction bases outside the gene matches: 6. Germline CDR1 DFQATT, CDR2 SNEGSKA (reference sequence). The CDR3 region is CSARDTGAGYNEQFF. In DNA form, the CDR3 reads TGCAGTGCTAGAGACACAGGGGCTGGGTACAATGAGCAGTTCTTC.

CDR3 DNA sequence: TGCAGTGCTAGAAGGGGCCGGGACAGGGCAGAAGCTTTCTTT. Protein: CSARRGRDRAEAFF. V gene TRBV20-1 combines with J gene TRBJ1-1; 9 bases line up with TRBD1. This CDR3 spans 14 amino acids. V dropped 2 bases and J dropped 8; count of bases not matched to a gene: 9. Germline CDR1 is DFQATT and CDR2 is SNEGSKA (reference sequence).

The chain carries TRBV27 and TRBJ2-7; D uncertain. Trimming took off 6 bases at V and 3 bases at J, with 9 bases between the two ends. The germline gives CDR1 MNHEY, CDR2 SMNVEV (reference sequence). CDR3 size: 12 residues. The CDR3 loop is CASRARDYEQYF. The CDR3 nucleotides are TGTGCCAGCAGGGCCCGAGACTACGAGCAGTACTTC.

This chain's CDR3 is CASSLESPDTQYF. In nucleotides, the CDR3 is TGTGCCAGCAGCTTGGAGTCTCCCGATACGCAGTATTTT. V and J are TRBV5-6 and TRBJ2-3; D ambiguous. V was pared by 0 bases and J by 6 bases, with 8 bases between. The CDR3 has 13 amino acids. Germline V lookup: CDR1 SGHDT, CDR2 YYEEEE.

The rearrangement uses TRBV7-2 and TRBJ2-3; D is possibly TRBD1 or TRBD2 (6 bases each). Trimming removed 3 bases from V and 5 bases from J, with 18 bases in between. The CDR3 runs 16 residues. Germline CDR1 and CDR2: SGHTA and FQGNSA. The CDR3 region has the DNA TGTGCCAGCAGCTTGGGGGGACACCTTGGTGGAGATACGCAGTATTTT. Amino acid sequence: CASSLGGHLGGDTQYF.

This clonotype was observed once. The CDR3 loop is CASSLEAGGMYGYTF. Written as DNA, the CDR3 is TGTGCCAGCAGCTTAGAGGCAGGGGGAATGTATGGCTACACCTTC. The chain uses TRBV7-2 and TRBJ1-2; 7 bases fit TRBD1. Germline CDR1 is SGHTA and CDR2 is FQGNSA. The CDR3 has 15 amino acids. The ends lost 1 base at V and 5 bases at J; junction bases unmatched: 7.

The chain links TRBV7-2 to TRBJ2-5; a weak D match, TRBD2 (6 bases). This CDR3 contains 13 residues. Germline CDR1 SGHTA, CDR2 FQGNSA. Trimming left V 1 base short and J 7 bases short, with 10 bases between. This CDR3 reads CASSLVEGLTQYF. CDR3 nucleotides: TGTGCCAGCAGCTTAGTGGAGGGATTGACCCAGTACTTC.

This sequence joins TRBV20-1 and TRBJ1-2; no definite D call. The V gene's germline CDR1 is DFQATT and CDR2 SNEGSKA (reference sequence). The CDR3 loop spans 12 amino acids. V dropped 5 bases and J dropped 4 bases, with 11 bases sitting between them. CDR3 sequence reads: CSAGREGYGYTF. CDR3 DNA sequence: TGCAGTGCTGGGAGGGAGGGCTATGGCTACACCTTC.

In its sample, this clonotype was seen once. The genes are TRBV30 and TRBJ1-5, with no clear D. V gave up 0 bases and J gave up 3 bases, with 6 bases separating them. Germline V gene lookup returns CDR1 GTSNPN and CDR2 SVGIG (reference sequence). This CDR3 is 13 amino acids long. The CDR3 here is CAWSVAVNQPQHF. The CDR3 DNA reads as TGTGCCTGGAGTGTGGCGGTCAATCAGCCCCAGCATTTT.

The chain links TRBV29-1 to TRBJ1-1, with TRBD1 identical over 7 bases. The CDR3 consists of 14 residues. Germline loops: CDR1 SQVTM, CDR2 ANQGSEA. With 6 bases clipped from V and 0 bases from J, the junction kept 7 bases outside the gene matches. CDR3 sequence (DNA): TGCAGCGTATTCCACAGGGGCATGAACACTGAAGCTTTCTTT. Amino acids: CSVFHRGMNTEAFF. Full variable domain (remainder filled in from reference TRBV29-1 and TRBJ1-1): SAVISQKPSRDICQRGTSLTIQCQVDSQVTMMFWYRQQPGQSLTLIATANQGSEATYESGFVIDKFPISRPNLTFSTLTVSNMSPEDSSIYLCSVFHRGMNTEAFFGQGTRLTVV.

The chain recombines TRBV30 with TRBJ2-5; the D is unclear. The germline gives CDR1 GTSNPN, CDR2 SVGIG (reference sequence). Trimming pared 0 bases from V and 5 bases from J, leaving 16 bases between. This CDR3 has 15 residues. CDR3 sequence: CAWSVSGPLRETQYF. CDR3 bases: TGTGCCTGGAGTGTTTCCGGGCCCCTAAGGGAGACCCAGTACTTC.

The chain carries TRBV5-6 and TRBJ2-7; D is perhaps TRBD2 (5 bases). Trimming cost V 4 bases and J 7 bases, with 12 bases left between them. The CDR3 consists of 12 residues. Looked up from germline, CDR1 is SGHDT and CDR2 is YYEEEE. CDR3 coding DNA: TGTGCCAGCAGCAATGGGTGGGAGGAGCAGTACTTC. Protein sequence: CASSNGWEEQYF.

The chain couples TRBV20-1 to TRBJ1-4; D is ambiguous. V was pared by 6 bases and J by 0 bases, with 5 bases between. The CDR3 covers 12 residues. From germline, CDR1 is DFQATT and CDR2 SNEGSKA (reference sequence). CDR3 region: CSAGTTNEKLFF. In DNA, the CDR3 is TGCAGTGCAGGGACAACTAATGAAAAACTGTTTTTT.

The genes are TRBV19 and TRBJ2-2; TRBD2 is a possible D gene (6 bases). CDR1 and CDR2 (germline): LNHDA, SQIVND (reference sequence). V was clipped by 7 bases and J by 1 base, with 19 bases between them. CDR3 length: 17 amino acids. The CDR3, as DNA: TGTGCCAGTACACCCCTCTTGGGGGGAAGGAACACCGGGGAGCTGTTTTTT. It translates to CASTPLLGGRNTGELFF.

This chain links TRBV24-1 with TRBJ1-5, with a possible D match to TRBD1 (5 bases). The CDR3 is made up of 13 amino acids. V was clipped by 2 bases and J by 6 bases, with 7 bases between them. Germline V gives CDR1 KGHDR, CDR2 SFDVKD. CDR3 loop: CATSDSGGQPQHF. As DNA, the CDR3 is TGTGCCACCAGTGATTCGGGGGGTCAGCCCCAGCATTTT.

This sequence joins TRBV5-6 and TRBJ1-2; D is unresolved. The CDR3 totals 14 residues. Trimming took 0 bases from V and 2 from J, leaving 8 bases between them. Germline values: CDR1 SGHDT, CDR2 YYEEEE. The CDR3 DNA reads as TGTGCCAGCAGCTTGGAGGCCGACAACTATGGCTACACCTTC. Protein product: CASSLEADNYGYTF.

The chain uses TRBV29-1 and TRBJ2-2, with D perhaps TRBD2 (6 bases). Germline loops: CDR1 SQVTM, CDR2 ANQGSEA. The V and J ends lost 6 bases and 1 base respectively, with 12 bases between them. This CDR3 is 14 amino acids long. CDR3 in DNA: TGCAGCGTGGCACGGGGGTTGAACACCGGGGAGCTGTTTTTT. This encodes CSVARGLNTGELFF.

The CDR3 nucleotides are TGCAGTGCTATAAGCGGGGGGACTTACAATGAGCAGTTCTTC. This sequence encodes CSAISGGTYNEQFF. The chain uses TRBV20-1 and TRBJ2-1, with 9 bases aligning to TRBD2. The CDR3 length is 14 residues. CDR1 is DFQATT and CDR2 is SNEGSKA in the germline V gene (reference sequence). V shed 4 bases and J 4 bases; nucleotides not matched to a gene: 5.

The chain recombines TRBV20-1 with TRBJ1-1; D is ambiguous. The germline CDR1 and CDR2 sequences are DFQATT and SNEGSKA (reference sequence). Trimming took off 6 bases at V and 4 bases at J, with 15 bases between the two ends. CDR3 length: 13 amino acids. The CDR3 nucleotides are TGCAGTGCAAAGGCCCCGCCGGGCACTGAAGCTTTCTTT. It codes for CSAKAPPGTEAFF.